The 4 T cell receptor beta chains given below trace back to one sample, sequenced in a study of tumor-infiltrating lymphocytes in localized non-small cell lung cancer. The table came from immunoSEQ multiplex PCR; TCRdb's copy has only in-frame clones and leaves some out. The sample yields approximately 9,500 clones, approximately 75% seen once. Sequenced input: lung tumor tissue. Source of these receptors: a human donor with non-small cell lung cancer.

The chain combines TRBV29-1 with TRBJ2-5, with 7 bases matching TRBD2. Trimming cost V 6 bases and J 5 bases; bases outside gene matches: 9. The CDR3 length is 13 residues. Germline CDR1 and CDR2: SQVTM and ANQGSEA. The CDR3 bases are TGCAGCGTGGCTGAGCGGGGCGCGGAGACCCAGTACTTC. Protein: CSVAERGAETQYF.

The chain carries TRBV7-3 and TRBJ2-3; 8 nucleotides agree with TRBD2. Germline V gene data show CDR1 as SGHTA and CDR2 as FQGTGA. The trim removed 4 bases at V and 0 bases at J, leaving 3 bases unmatched. This CDR3 has 15 amino acids. The CDR3 DNA sequence: TGTGCCAGCAGCTCGACTAGCGCCAGCACAGATACGCAGTATTTT. Translation: CASSSTSASTDTQYF.

J is TRBJ2-7 and V is TRBV15; 11 positions agree with TRBD2. The germline V gene has CDR1 LNHNV and CDR2 YYDKDF (reference sequence). Trimming at V came to 3 bases and at J to 4 bases, leaving 8 bases not matched to a gene. The CDR3 extends over 16 amino acids. This CDR3 is CATSRATASGGYEQYF. DNA of the CDR3: TGTGCCACCAGCAGGGCCACGGCTAGCGGGGGGTACGAGCAGTACTTC.

The J gene is TRBJ2-4, the V gene TRBV15; D perhaps matches TRBD1 (8 bases). This CDR3 has 14 residues. Trimming took 7 bases from V and 9 from J, leaving 19 bases between them. The V gene's germline CDR1 is LNHNV and CDR2 YYDKDF (reference sequence). Here the CDR3 DNA reads TGTGCCACCACTCCGGACAGGGAGGGGAGCATTCAGTACTTC. Amino acid sequence: CATTPDREGSIQYF.